The clone carrying this TCR beta chain occurred a few times. Its antigen is unknown. TCRdb redid the calling of the reads with MiXCR, one entry per CDR3 protein. The data contain some 590,000 distinct CDR3 sequences, almost 40% of them singletons. This specimen belongs to a study of T cell repertoires in cytomegalovirus infection. The wider study: Well-studied HLA-B-restricted epitopes and recently identified HLA-C-restricted epitopes of CMV were both used in the study. Evidence of both CMV infection and a matching HLA type came from public TCR beta signatures.

The sequence came from a human donor in good health (CMV status not recorded). Some clones in this sample may be carry-over from other donors' samples. The specimen comprised cultured PBMCs, sampled from culture after CMV antigen stimulation.

The CDR3 DNA follows: TGTGCCAGCAGTGAAGCGCGGTTTTGGACTAGCGGGGGGACGGAGACCCAGTACTTC. The encoded protein is CASSEARFWTSGGTETQYF. The V gene is TRBV6-1, the J gene TRBJ2-5; 14 bases match TRBD2. The CDR3 runs to 19 residues. Germline V gene data show CDR1 as MNHNS and CDR2 as SASEGT. The J segment lost 5 bases and the V segment lost 0 bases, leaving 11 bases of the junction unmatched.